This T cell receptor beta chain was profiled in a study of T-cell reconstitution after alpha-beta-depleted transplantation in children. Whole-study findings and limits: As was reported, about two months after transplant, alpha-beta T cells came from several hundred expanded graft clones. The authors attributed T-cell counts and diversity one year after transplant mostly to newly produced T cells. Some patients owed their high day-60 TCRbeta diversity to surviving recipient T cells and thymic progenitors.

The CDR3 is 17 amino acids. Per the germline V gene, CDR1 is SNHLY and CDR2 is FYNNEI. As it was prepared, the TCRbeta library received unique molecular identifiers. MiXCR, applied by TCRdb to the PCR reads, yields one record per CDR3 protein. The data show approximately 980,000 distinct CDR3 sequences, about 29% seen once. This clonotype was detected a few times. Its antigen is undetermined. Sequence at one end of the junction differs from germline and may be a read error. The sequencing used PBMCs, mostly from graft donor cells, collected 360 days after TCRalphabeta/CD19-depleted stem cell transplant. The sequence was obtained from a boy less than two years old who had a stem cell transplant for SCID, so the T cells may come from the graft donor. The chain recombines TRBV2 with TRBJ2-2; no clear D gene. The CDR3 bases are TGTGCCAGCAGCGAAGCCCTTCTAACAGATCTCACCGGGGAGCTGTTTTTT. It translates to CASSEALLTDLTGELFF.